The source of this T cell receptor (beta chain) is a study of cytomegalovirus exposure and HLA in healthy donors. V was clipped by 5 bases and J by 1 base, with 11 bases between them. The germline V gene has CDR1 LNHDA and CDR2 SQIVND (reference sequence). The CDR3 sequence is 14 residues long. The PCR was carried out with 60 Vbeta primers and 13 Jbeta primers. TCRdb keeps only in-frame clones here, not all; method: immunoSEQ multiplex PCR. The sample has around 140,000 clones; the top ten hold 1.5% to 2%. The study's findings and limits: Some V segments could not be told apart, so they were left out, TRBV6-2 and TRBV6-3 among them.

In the case of this clone: As yet, its antigen is unknown.

This sequence originates from a woman aged 40 to 50 in good health and CMV-seropositive. The chain couples TRBV19 to TRBJ2-5; D might be TRBD1 (6 bases). Sequenced: PBMCs. Here the CDR3 DNA reads TGTGCCAGTAGTCCCCGACAGGCCCAAGAGACCCAGTACTTC. It encodes CASSPRQAQETQYF.